This TCR beta chain is from a study of TIL therapy for anti-PD-1-resistant metastatic lung cancer. About the study: Progressing patients received lymphodepletion, expanded TIL infusion and IL-2. A few tumors were EGFR-mutant and two were ALK-rearranged.

The time point is: pre-treatment sample, taken before nivolumab and TIL therapy. Enrollment ran from 2017 to early 2020. The immunoSEQ assay was v3. Profiling relied on immunoSEQ multiplex PCR, and the TCRdb table lists in-frame clones only, not all of them. The table includes tens of thousands of clones, 79% detected once. The CDR3 runs to 12 residues. V was pared by 4 bases and J by 0 bases, with 4 bases between. Germline CDR1 SGDLS, CDR2 YYNGEE. The origin of this receptor is a man in his 70s with non-small cell lung cancer. The sample consisted of blood, taken at baseline. The V gene is TRBV9, the J gene TRBJ1-1, with no clear D. The CDR3 sequence: CASSSMNTEAFF. For the CDR3, the DNA is TGTGCCAGCAGCTCAATGAACACTGAAGCTTTCTTT.